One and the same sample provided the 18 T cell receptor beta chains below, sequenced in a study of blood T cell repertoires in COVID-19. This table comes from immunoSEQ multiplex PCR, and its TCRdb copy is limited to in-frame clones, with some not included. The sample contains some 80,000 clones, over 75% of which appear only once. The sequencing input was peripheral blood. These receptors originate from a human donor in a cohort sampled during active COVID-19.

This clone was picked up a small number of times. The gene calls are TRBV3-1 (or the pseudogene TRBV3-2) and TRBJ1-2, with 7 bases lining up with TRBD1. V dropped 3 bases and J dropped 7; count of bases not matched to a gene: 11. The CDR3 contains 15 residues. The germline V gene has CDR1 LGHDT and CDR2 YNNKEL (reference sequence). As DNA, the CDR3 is TGTGCCAGCAGCCATAAACAGGGGCGCGTAGGTGGCTACACCTTC. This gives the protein CASSHKQGRVGGYTF.

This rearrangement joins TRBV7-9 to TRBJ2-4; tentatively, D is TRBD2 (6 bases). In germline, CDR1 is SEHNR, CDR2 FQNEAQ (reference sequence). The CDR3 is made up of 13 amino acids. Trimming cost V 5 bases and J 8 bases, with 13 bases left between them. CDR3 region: CASSLGWGDIQYF. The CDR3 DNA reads TGTGCCAGCAGCCTCGGGTGGGGGGACATTCAGTACTTC.

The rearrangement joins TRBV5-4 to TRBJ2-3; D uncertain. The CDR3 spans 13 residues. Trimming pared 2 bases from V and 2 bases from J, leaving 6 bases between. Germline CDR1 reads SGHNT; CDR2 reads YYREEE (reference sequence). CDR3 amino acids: CASSFPDTDTQYF. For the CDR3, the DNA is TGTGCCAGCAGCTTTCCAGACACAGATACGCAGTATTTT. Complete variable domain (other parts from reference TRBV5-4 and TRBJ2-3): ETGVTQSPTHLIKTRGQQVTLRCSSQSGHNTVSWYQQALGQGPQFIFQYYREEENGRGNFPPRFSGLQFPNYSSELNVNALELDDSALYLCASSFPDTDTQYFGPGTRLTVL.

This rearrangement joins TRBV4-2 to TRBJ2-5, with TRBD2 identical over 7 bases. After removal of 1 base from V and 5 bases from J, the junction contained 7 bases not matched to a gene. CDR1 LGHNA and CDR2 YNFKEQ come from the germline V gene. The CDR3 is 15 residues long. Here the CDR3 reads CASSQGEGTEETQYF. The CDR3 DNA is TGTGCCAGCAGCCAAGGGGAGGGTACCGAGGAGACCCAGTACTTC.

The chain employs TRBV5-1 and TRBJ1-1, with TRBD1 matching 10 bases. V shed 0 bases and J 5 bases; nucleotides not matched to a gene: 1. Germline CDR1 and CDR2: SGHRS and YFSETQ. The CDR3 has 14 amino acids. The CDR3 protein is CASSLEGQGTEAFF. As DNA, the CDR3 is TGCGCCAGCAGCTTGGAGGGACAGGGGACTGAAGCTTTCTTT.

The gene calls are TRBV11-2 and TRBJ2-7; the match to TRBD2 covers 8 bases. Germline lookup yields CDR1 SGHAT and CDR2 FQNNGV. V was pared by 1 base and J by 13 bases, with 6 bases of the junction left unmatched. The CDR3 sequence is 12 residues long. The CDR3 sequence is CASSLAGGPSYF. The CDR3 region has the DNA TGTGCCAGCAGCTTAGCGGGGGGGCCCTCCTACTTC.

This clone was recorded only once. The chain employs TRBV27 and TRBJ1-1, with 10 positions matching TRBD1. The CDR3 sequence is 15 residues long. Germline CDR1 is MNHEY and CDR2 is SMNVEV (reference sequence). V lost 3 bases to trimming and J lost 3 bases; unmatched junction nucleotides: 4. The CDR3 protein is CASSFRTGGDTEAFF. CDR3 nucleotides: TGTGCCAGCAGTTTCCGGACAGGGGGGGACACTGAAGCTTTCTTT.

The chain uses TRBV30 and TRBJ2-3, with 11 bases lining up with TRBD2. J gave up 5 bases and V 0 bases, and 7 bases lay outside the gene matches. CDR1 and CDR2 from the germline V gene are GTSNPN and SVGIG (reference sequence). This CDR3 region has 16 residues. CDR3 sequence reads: CAWSVGSGGALDTQYF. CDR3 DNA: TGTGCCTGGAGTGTCGGTAGCGGGGGGGCCTTAGATACGCAGTATTTT.

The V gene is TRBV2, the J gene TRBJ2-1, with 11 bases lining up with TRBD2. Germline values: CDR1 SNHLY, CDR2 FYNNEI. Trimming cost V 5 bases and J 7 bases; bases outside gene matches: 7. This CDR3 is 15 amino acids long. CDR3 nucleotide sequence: TGTGCCAGCAGTAATAGCGGGGGGGCCTGGAATGAGCAGTTCTTC. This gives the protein CASSNSGGAWNEQFF.

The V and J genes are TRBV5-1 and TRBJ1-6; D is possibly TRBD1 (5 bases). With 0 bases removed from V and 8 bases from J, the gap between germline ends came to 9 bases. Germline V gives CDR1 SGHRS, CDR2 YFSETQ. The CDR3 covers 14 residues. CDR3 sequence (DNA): TGCGCCAGCAGCTTGGGACAGACCGATTCACCCCTCCACTTT. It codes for CASSLGQTDSPLHF.

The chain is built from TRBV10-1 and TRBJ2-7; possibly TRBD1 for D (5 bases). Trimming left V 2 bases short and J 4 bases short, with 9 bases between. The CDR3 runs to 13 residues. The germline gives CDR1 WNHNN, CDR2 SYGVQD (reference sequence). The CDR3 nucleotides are TGCGCCAGCAGTGAGGCAGGGTCTTACGAGCAGTACTTC. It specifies CASSEAGSYEQYF.

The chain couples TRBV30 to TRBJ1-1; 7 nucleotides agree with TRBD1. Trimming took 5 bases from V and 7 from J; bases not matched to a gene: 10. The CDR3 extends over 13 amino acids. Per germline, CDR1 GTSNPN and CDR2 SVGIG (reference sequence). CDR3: CAWGKQGRGEAFF. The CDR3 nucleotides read TGTGCCTGGGGAAAACAGGGGCGGGGTGAAGCTTTCTTT. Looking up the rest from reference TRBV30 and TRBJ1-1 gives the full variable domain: SQTIHQWPATLVQPVGSPLSLECTVEGTSNPNLYWYRQAAGRGLQLLFYSVGIGQISSEVPQNLSASRPQDRQFILSSKKLLLSDSGFYLCAWGKQGRGEAFFGQGTRLTVV.

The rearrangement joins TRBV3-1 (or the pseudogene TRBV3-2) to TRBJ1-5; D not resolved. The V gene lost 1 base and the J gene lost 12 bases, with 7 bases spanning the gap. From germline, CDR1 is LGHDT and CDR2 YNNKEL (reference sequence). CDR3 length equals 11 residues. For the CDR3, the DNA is TGTGCCAGCAGCCAAGGGTCCTACCAGCATTTT. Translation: CASSQGSYQHF.

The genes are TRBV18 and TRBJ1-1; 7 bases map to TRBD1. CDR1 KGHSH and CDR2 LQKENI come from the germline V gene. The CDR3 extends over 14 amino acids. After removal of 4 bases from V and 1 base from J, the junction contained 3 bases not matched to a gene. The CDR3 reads CASSLGQPNTEAFF. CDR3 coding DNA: TGTGCCAGCTCACTGGGACAGCCGAACACTGAAGCTTTCTTT.

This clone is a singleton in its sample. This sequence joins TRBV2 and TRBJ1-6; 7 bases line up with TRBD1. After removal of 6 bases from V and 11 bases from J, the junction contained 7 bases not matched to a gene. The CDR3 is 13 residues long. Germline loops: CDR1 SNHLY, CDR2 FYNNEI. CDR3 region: CASRYRGVTPLHF. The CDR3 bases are TGTGCCAGCAGATACAGGGGAGTGACACCCCTCCACTTT.

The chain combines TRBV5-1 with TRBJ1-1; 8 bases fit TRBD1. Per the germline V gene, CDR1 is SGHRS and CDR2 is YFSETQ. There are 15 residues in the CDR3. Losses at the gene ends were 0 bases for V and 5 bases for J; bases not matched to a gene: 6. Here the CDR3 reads CASSLGTGPGTEAFF. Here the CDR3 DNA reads TGCGCCAGCAGCTTGGGGACAGGGCCGGGGACTGAAGCTTTCTTT.

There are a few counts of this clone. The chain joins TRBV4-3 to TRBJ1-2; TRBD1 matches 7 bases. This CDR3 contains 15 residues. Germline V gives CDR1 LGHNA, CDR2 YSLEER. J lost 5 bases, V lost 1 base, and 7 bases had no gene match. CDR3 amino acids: CASSQALTGAYGYTF. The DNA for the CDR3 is TGCGCCAGCAGCCAAGCTTTAACAGGGGCTTATGGCTACACCTTC.

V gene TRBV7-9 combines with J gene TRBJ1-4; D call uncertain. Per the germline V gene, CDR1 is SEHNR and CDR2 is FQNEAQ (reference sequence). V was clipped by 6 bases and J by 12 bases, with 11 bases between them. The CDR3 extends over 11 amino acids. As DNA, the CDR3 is TGTGCCAGCAGTTCTTTCCCTGAACTGTTTTTT. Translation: CASSSFPELFF.